Shown below are 29 T cell receptor beta chains from a single sample sequenced in a study of T cells in Graves' hyperthyroidism and ophthalmopathy. RNA transcripts yielded amplified TCR beta CDR3 regions. An initial round of RT-PCR targeting the TCR CDR3 relied on the HTBI primer set. TCRdb reprocessed the multiplex PCR reads with MiXCR, giving one entry per CDR3 protein. The table includes a few hundred thousand distinct CDR3 sequences, more than 15% detected once. The sample comprised blood. These TCRs come from a woman aged 18-29 years with Graves' ophthalmopathy.

The rearrangement uses TRBV30 and TRBJ2-1, with 7 bases lining up with TRBD2. Germline V gene sequence: CDR1 GTSNPN, CDR2 SVGIG (reference sequence). V shed 5 bases, J shed 7 bases, and the junction held 8 bases outside the gene matches. The CDR3 runs to 13 residues. The CDR3 DNA reads as TGTGCCTGGGGACTAGAACCTAATAATGAGCAGTTCTTC. It specifies CAWGLEPNNEQFF.

The CDR3 reads CASSPVWGRRDQPQHF. CDR3 in DNA: TGTGCCAGTAGTCCCGTATGGGGTAGGAGAGATCAGCCCCAGCATTTT. The chain couples TRBV19 to TRBJ1-5; D ambiguous. The CDR3 is 16 amino acids. With 5 bases removed from V and 5 bases from J, the gap between germline ends came to 19 bases. The germline V gene encodes CDR1 LNHDA and CDR2 SQIVND (reference sequence). The whole variable domain, remainder taken from reference TRBV19 and TRBJ1-5, is DGGITQSPKYLFRKEGQNVTLSCEQNLNHDAMYWYRQDPGQGLRLIYYSQIVNDFQKGDIAEGYSVSREKKESFPLTVTSAQKNPTAFYLCASSPVWGRRDQPQHFGDGTRLSIL.

This clonotype was found many times. The CDR3 DNA reads as TGTGCCTGGAGGGCCGGGACAGGGATTCTCTACGAGCAGTACTTC. Protein: CAWRAGTGILYEQYF. The chain carries TRBV30 and TRBJ2-7, with TRBD1 matching over 9 bases. Trimming took 3 bases from V and 3 from J; bases not matched to a gene: 9. Per the germline V gene, CDR1 is GTSNPN and CDR2 is SVGIG (reference sequence). The CDR3 is 15 residues long.

This clonotype was found many times. The CDR3 DNA reads as TGTGCCTGGGACGTCGAAGGGGGCCACGAGCAGTACTTC. Translated, it gives CAWDVEGGHEQYF. The chain carries TRBV30 and TRBJ2-7, with 7 bases identical to TRBD1. Looked up from germline, CDR1 is GTSNPN and CDR2 is SVGIG (reference sequence). The J segment lost 5 bases and the V segment lost 5 bases, leaving 9 bases of the junction unmatched. The CDR3 totals 13 residues.

The CDR3 region is CSARDTRQGIQGNQPQHF. The CDR3, as DNA: TGCAGTGCTAGAGATACAAGACAGGGTATACAAGGCAATCAGCCCCAGCATTTT. J is TRBJ1-5 and V is TRBV20-1; 7 bases are a match to TRBD1. Germline CDR1 DFQATT, CDR2 SNEGSKA (reference sequence). V lost 0 bases and J lost 2; bases outside the gene matches: 13. This CDR3 is 18 amino acids long.

This clonotype was detected ten times or more. This chain uses TRBV13 with TRBJ2-5; 9 bases line up with TRBD2. The ends lost 2 bases at V and 7 bases at J; junction bases unmatched: 11. Per germline, CDR1 PRHDT and CDR2 FYEKMQ (reference sequence). This CDR3 region has 16 residues. In nucleotides, the CDR3 is TGTGCCAGCAGCTTAAAAGGAATAGCGGGAGCGCGGACCCAGTACTTC. It encodes CASSLKGIAGARTQYF.

This clonotype was counted a few times. The V gene is TRBV11-1, the J gene TRBJ2-3; D perhaps matches TRBD2 (5 bases). Germline-derived CDR1 and CDR2 are SGHAT and FQDESV (reference sequence). The CDR3 is 15 amino acids. V lost 5 bases and J 4 bases, leaving 16 bases between the germline ends. The CDR3 reads CASSAELSVADTQYF. The CDR3 DNA follows: TGTGCCAGCAGCGCGGAGCTTAGCGTTGCAGATACGCAGTATTTT.

This clonotype was counted ten times or more. The rearrangement links TRBV6-8 to TRBJ2-3; tentatively, D is TRBD1 (5 bases). Germline CDR1 reads MNHGY; CDR2 reads SAAAGT. The CDR3 has 16 residues. V lost 0 bases and J lost 0, with 10 bases in between. CDR3 sequence: CASSYSRTTSTDTQYF. The DNA of the CDR3 is TGTGCCAGCAGTTACTCGAGGACAACTAGCACAGATACGCAGTATTTT.

This clonotype was recorded many times. This chain links TRBV13 with TRBJ2-3; D possibly corresponds to TRBD2 (5 bases). Trimming removed 2 bases from V and 1 base from J, with 13 bases in between. The CDR3 is 16 residues long. CDR1 is PRHDT and CDR2 is FYEKMQ in the germline V gene (reference sequence). This chain's CDR3 is CASSLFEEAGTDTQYF. CDR3 DNA sequence: TGTGCCAGCAGCTTATTTGAAGAAGCGGGCACAGATACGCAGTATTTT.

This chain joins TRBV10-3 and TRBJ2-1; possibly TRBD2 for D (7 bases). This CDR3 has 17 amino acids. The V end lost 0 bases, the J end lost 6 bases, and 18 bases lay between the germline ends. In germline, CDR1 is ENHRY, CDR2 SYGVKD. In DNA, the CDR3 is TGTGCCATCAGTGAGTCGAAAACGGGGGGCCCAGGCAATGAGCAGTTCTTC. It specifies CAISESKTGGPGNEQFF.

There are a few counts of this clonotype. The genes are TRBV20-1 and TRBJ1-1; TRBD1 is a possible D gene (6 bases). The CDR3 is 14 residues long. V was cut by 3 bases and J by 4 bases, with 15 bases left in between. Germline-derived CDR1 and CDR2 are DFQATT and SNEGSKA (reference sequence). Here the CDR3 reads CSARAGQTATEAFF. The CDR3 region has the DNA TGCAGTGCTAGGGCTGGACAGACGGCCACTGAAGCTTTCTTT.

The CDR3 protein is CASFGGYTGPGAAEQYF. The CDR3 nucleotides are TGTGCCAGCTTCGGGGGATACACCGGGCCCGGCGCGGCTGAGCAGTACTTC. V gene TRBV2 combines with J gene TRBJ2-7, with a tentative D call TRBD2 (6 bases). The CDR3 sequence is 17 residues long. The V end lost 8 bases, the J end lost 7 bases, and 30 bases lay between the germline ends. Germline CDR1 reads SNHLY; CDR2 reads FYNNEI.

The sample holds many counts of this clonotype. This chain connects TRBV20-1 to TRBJ2-7; 10 bases are shared with TRBD2. CDR3 length equals 14 residues. V was clipped by 2 bases and J by 4 bases; unmatched bases: 5. Germline values: CDR1 DFQATT, CDR2 SNEGSKA (reference sequence). The CDR3 sequence is CSARPGLAPYEQYF. For the CDR3, the DNA is TGCAGTGCTAGACCGGGACTAGCGCCGTACGAGCAGTACTTC.

This clonotype was seen a few times. The V call is TRBV27, the J call TRBJ2-4; 8 bases agree with TRBD2. The CDR3 sequence is 18 residues long. Trimming cost V 2 bases and J 0 bases; bases outside gene matches: 9. CDR1 is MNHEY, CDR2 SMNVEV, per germline (reference sequence). The DNA for the CDR3 is TGTGCCAGCAGTTTAAAGCCTAGCGGGCCGTTAGCCAAAAACATTCAGTACTTC. Translation: CASSLKPSGPLAKNIQYF.

This clonotype occurred a few times. The genes are TRBV30 and TRBJ1-3; D ambiguous. Trimming removed 2 bases from V and 1 base from J, with 9 bases in between. The CDR3 runs 14 residues. The germline gives CDR1 GTSNPN, CDR2 SVGIG (reference sequence). In DNA, the CDR3 is TGTGCCTGGAGTCCCCTCGCATCTGGAAACACCATATATTTT. This sequence encodes CAWSPLASGNTIYF. The full variable domain, completed using reference TRBV30 and TRBJ1-3, is SQTIHQWPATLVQPVGSPLSLECTVEGTSNPNLYWYRQAAGRGLQLLFYSVGIGQISSEVPQNLSASRPQDRQFILSSKKLLLSDSGFYLCAWSPLASGNTIYFGEGSWLTVV.

This clonotype was detected a few times. This sequence joins TRBV4-1 and TRBJ1-2, with 11 bases aligning to TRBD1. Germline CDR1 reads MGHRA; CDR2 reads YSYEKL. Trimming removed 1 base from V and 2 bases from J; junction bases left unmatched: 12. The CDR3 covers 19 residues. Here the CDR3 reads CASSQVGGDRGNLNYGYTF. As DNA, the CDR3 is TGCGCCAGCAGCCAAGTAGGTGGGGACAGGGGGAATCTCAACTATGGCTACACCTTC.

Turning to this clonotype: The junction and the germline gene differ at one end; a read error may be behind it. The chain recombines TRBV3-1 with TRBJ1-5; D ambiguous. Germline V gene sequence: CDR1 LGHDT, CDR2 YNNKEL (reference sequence). The CDR3 loop spans 13 amino acids. The CDR3: CASSQLSNQSQHF. CDR3 coding DNA: TGTGCCAGCAGCCAACTTAGCAATCAGTCCCAGCATTTT.

This clonotype was seen a handful of times. The chain couples TRBV5-5 to TRBJ2-4; TRBD2 matches at 8 bases. The CDR3 is made up of 16 amino acids. J was trimmed by 8 bases and V by 5 bases; bases with no gene match: 15. The V gene's germline CDR1 is SGHKS and CDR2 YYEKEE (reference sequence). CDR3 nucleotides: TGTGCCAGCAGTCTCGACTGGGACTCGGGGGGGGACATTCAGTACTTC. This sequence encodes CASSLDWDSGGDIQYF. Supplemented by reference TRBV5-5 and TRBJ2-4, the full variable domain reads DAGVTQSPTHLIKTRGQQVTLRCSPISGHKSVSWYQQVLGQGPQFIFQYYEKEERGRGNFPDRFSARQFPNYSSELNVNALLLGDSALYLCASSLDWDSGGDIQYFGAGTRLSVL.

This chain links TRBV4-3 with TRBJ2-7, with 7 bases lining up with TRBD2. The V and J ends lost 0 bases and 1 base, in that order; junction bases with no gene match: 3. This CDR3 comprises 15 residues. Germline V lookup: CDR1 LGHNA, CDR2 YSLEER. CDR3 in DNA: TGCGCCAGCAGCCAAGAGCGGGAGCGGTCCTACGAGCAGTACTTC. As protein: CASSQERERSYEQYF.

This clonotype has ten or more counts. The chain combines TRBV27 with TRBJ1-1, with a tentative D call TRBD1 (5 bases). This CDR3 is 17 amino acids long. Deletions cut 6 bases from V and 3 bases from J, with 23 bases between. CDR1 is MNHEY and CDR2 is SMNVEV in the germline V gene (reference sequence). Here the CDR3 DNA reads TGTGCCAGCAGACGATCAGGATTCAGGGAGGCGGACACTGAAGCTTTCTTT. Translating it yields CASRRSGFREADTEAFF.

This clonotype occurred many times. V usage is TRBV11-2 and J usage is TRBJ2-7; D may be TRBD1 (6 bases). Germline CDR1 is SGHAT and CDR2 is FQNNGV. This CDR3 has 15 residues. V dropped 5 bases and J dropped 3 bases, with 17 bases sitting between them. The CDR3 DNA is TGTGCCAGCAGCGGGCGGACAGAAAGCCTCTACGAGCAGTACTTC. The encoded protein is CASSGRTESLYEQYF.

This clonotype has just a few counts. V gene TRBV29-1 combines with J gene TRBJ1-1; TRBD1 might be the D (5 bases). The CDR3 is made up of 14 amino acids. The germline CDR1 and CDR2 sequences are SQVTM and ANQGSEA. V lost 3 bases, J lost 0 bases, and 11 bases lay in between. The CDR3, as DNA: TGCAGCGTTGAGAGGGGTGCAGTGAACACTGAAGCTTTCTTT. Translating gives CSVERGAVNTEAFF.

This clonotype appeared many times. The rearrangement uses TRBV27 and TRBJ2-7; D ambiguous. Deletions cut 1 base from V and 5 bases from J, with 9 bases between. This CDR3 has 13 residues. Germline CDR1 MNHEY, CDR2 SMNVEV (reference sequence). This CDR3 reads CASSLYSGHEQYF. The CDR3 DNA is TGTGCCAGCAGTTTATATTCCGGGCACGAGCAGTACTTC.

This chain uses TRBV6-1 with TRBJ2-7, with TRBD1 matching over 7 bases. CDR3 length: 13 amino acids. Per germline, CDR1 MNHNS and CDR2 SASEGT. The V gene end was trimmed by 5 bases and the J gene end by 3 bases; junction bases not matched to a gene: 4. The CDR3: CASSHRGNYEQYF. CDR3 in DNA: TGTGCCAGCAGTCACAGGGGAAACTACGAGCAGTACTTC.

In this sample, this clonotype turned up many times. The chain employs TRBV4-1 and TRBJ2-1; 8 bases align to TRBD2. Germline loops: CDR1 MGHRA, CDR2 YSYEKL. The junction had 3 bases not matched to a gene; V was cut back by 3 bases and J by 5 bases. This CDR3 comprises 14 residues. CDR3 coding DNA: TGCGCCAGCAGCCAGCCGGGACTAGACAATGAGCAGTTCTTC. Its translation is CASSQPGLDNEQFF.

This clonotype was seen more than once but under ten times. The rearrangement links TRBV27 to TRBJ2-1; weak D call: TRBD2 (5 bases). The CDR3 is 14 amino acids. V lost 2 bases and J lost 11, with 16 bases in between. In germline, CDR1 is MNHEY, CDR2 SMNVEV (reference sequence). The CDR3 DNA sequence: TGTGCCAGCAGTTTAAGTGTTGTTCGGGATAAGCAGTTCTTC. Its translation: CASSLSVVRDKQFF.

The table lists this clonotype with many counts. The gene calls are TRBV20-1 and TRBJ2-7, with D tentatively TRBD1 (6 bases). Germline assignment: CDR1 DFQATT and CDR2 SNEGSKA (reference sequence). This CDR3 is built from 13 residues. V was clipped by 6 bases and J by 1 base, with 13 bases between them. The CDR3 is CSARTENSYEQYF. CDR3 nucleotides: TGCAGTGCGAGGACAGAAAATTCCTACGAGCAGTACTTC.

This clonotype came up once. The chain carries TRBV4-1 and TRBJ2-7; 12 bases match TRBD2. This CDR3 has 16 amino acids. Trimming at V came to 1 base and at J to 4 bases, leaving 5 bases not matched to a gene. The germline CDR1 and CDR2 sequences are MGHRA and YSYEKL. The CDR3 sequence: CASSQGLAGAGYEQYF. The CDR3, as DNA: TGCGCCAGCAGCCAAGGACTAGCGGGAGCGGGGTACGAGCAGTACTTC.

This clonotype has ten or more counts. The V gene is TRBV5-1, the J gene TRBJ2-2; possibly TRBD1 for D (5 bases). CDR1 and CDR2 from the germline V gene are SGHRS and YFSETQ. V was cut by 0 bases and J by 6 bases, with 12 bases left in between. This CDR3 comprises 15 residues. The CDR3 coding sequence is TGCGCCAGCAGCTTGGTGCAGGGTGGCGCCGGGGAGCTGTTTTTT. It specifies CASSLVQGGAGELFF. Based on the CDR3 plus reference TRBV5-1 and TRBJ2-2, the full variable domain is KAGVTQTPRYLIKTRGQQVTLSCSPISGHRSVSWYQQTPGQGLQFLFEYFSETQRNKGNFPGRFSGRQFSNSRSEMNVSTLELGDSALYLCASSLVQGGAGELFFGEGSRLTVL.